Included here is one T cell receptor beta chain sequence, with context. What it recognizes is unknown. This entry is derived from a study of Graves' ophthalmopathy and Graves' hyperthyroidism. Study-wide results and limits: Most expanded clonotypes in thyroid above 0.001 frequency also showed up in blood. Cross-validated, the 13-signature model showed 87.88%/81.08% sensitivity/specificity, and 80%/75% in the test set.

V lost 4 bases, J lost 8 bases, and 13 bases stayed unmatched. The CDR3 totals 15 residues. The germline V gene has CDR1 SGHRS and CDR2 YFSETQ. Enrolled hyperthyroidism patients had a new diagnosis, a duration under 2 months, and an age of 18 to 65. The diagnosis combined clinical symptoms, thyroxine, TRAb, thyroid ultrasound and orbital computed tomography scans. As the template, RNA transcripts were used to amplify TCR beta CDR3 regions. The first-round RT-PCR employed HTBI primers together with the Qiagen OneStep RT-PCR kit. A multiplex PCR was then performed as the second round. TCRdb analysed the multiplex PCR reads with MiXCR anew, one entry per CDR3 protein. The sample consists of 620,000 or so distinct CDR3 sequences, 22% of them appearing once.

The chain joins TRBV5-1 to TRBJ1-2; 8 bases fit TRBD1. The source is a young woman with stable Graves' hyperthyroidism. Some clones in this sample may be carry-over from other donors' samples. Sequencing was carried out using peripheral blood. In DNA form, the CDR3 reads TGCGCCAGCAGCCCCAACACGGTGACAGGGGACGGCTACACCTTC. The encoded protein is CASSPNTVTGDGYTF.